This T cell receptor (beta chain) was recorded in a study of T cell responses to AZD1222 COVID-19 vaccine. Study-level points and caveats: Mapped onto spike, vaccine-associated CD4 TCRs spanned it and were dominant at 160-218 and 743-854. Seropositivity was recorded at baseline in only six AZD1222 recipients.

Germline assignment: CDR1 LNHDA and CDR2 SQIVND (reference sequence). Trimming at V came to 4 bases and at J to 0 bases, leaving 4 bases not matched to a gene. The CDR3 spans 16 residues. A word on this clone: The antigen is not known.

Repertoires were generated with immunoSEQ multiplex PCR, while TCRdb's copy carries only in-frame clones and drops some. Found here are about 110,000 clones, roughly 89% of them singletons; the top ten hold more than 40%. The chain joins TRBV19 to TRBJ1-1; 11 nucleotides line up with TRBD1. The source material was peripheral blood, sampled 28 days after the second AZD1222 dose. The source is an adult who received the AZD1222 COVID-19 vaccine. The CDR3 spells CASSTGTGGLNTEAFF. CDR3 DNA: TGTGCCAGTAGTACCGGGACAGGGGGTTTGAACACTGAAGCTTTCTTT.